These 17 T cell receptor beta chains came from one sample sequenced in a study of CD8+CD57+ T cells in acquired aplastic anemia. Whoever was chosen for sequencing had shown CD8+CD57+ cell expansion by flow cytometry. Profiling of TCR beta VDJ combinations and CDR3 sequences used genomic DNA as template. Using its own MiXCR run on the reads, TCRdb lists one record per CDR3 protein. The sample lists around 130,000 distinct CDR3 sequences, about 60% seen once, with roughly 30% in the top ten. The sequenced sample was sorted CD4+, CD8+, or CD8+CD57+ T cells (not recorded which) from PBMCs. The receptors were sampled from a human donor with aplastic anemia.

This clonotype qualifies as medium-sized. The chain carries TRBV15 and TRBJ1-1, with TRBD1 as a possible D gene (6 bases). V shed 3 bases and J shed 11 bases, with 13 bases lying between them. Germline CDR1 LNHNV, CDR2 YYDKDF (reference sequence). The CDR3 totals 12 residues. The CDR3 here is CATSRDRKEAFF. CDR3 nucleotide sequence: TGTGCCACCAGCAGGGACAGAAAGGAGGCTTTCTTT.

The genes are TRBV20-1 and TRBJ2-5; perhaps D is TRBD1 or TRBD2 (6 bases each). This CDR3 comprises 15 residues. V dropped 4 bases and J dropped 5 bases, with 20 bases sitting between them. Looked up from germline, CDR1 is DFQATT and CDR2 is SNEGSKA (reference sequence). The CDR3 DNA reads TGCAGTGCTATTCGGATCGGGGGCCTCCACGAGACCCAGTACTTC. It yields the protein CSAIRIGGLHETQYF.

This rearrangement joins TRBV27 to TRBJ2-1; D gene unclear. This CDR3 comprises 13 residues. The germline V gene encodes CDR1 MNHEY and CDR2 SMNVEV (reference sequence). V lost 5 bases and J lost 5, with 10 bases in between. CDR3 in DNA: TGTGCCAGCAGTGGACGGATGGACAATGAGCAGTTCTTC. Encoded protein: CASSGRMDNEQFF.

The rearrangement joins TRBV6-2 or TRBV6-3 to TRBJ1-1, with D possibly TRBD1 on 6 matching bases. V was shortened by 8 bases and J by 1 base, with 11 bases between the two germline ends. From germline, CDR1 is MNHEY and CDR2 SVGEGT. This CDR3 spans 13 amino acids. The CDR3 loop is CASGRGANTEAFF. The CDR3 region has the DNA TGTGCCAGCGGGAGGGGGGCGAACACTGAAGCTTTCTTT.

This clonotype appeared many times. V is TRBV4-3 and J is TRBJ1-1, with unresolved D. The V end was cut by 0 bases, the J end by 5 bases, with 10 bases between. This CDR3 region has 14 residues. Germline-derived CDR1 and CDR2 are LGHNA and YSLEER. In DNA form, the CDR3 reads TGCGCCAGCAGCCAAGATTCCTTGGGGACTGAAGCTTTCTTT. This sequence encodes CASSQDSLGTEAFF.

This clonotype has only one observation. Possible read error: a much larger clone is one base away. The V gene is TRBV7-2, the J gene TRBJ2-3; D is unclear. The CDR3 extends over 13 amino acids. Deletions cut 1 base from V and 0 bases from J, with 2 bases between. The germline CDR1 and CDR2 sequences are SGHTA and FQGNSA. The CDR3 protein is CASSLVSTDTQYF. The CDR3, as DNA: TGTGCCAGCAGCTTAGTTAGCACAGATACGCAGTATTTT.

In this sample, this clonotype turned up once. The chain carries TRBV19 and TRBJ2-7; possibly TRBD2 for D (6 bases). V was shortened by 7 bases and J by 7 bases, with 17 bases between the two germline ends. From germline, CDR1 is LNHDA and CDR2 SQIVND (reference sequence). CDR3 length: 13 residues. The CDR3 protein is CASMEFEGREQYF. CDR3 nucleotides: TGTGCCAGTATGGAGTTTGAGGGGAGGGAGCAGTACTTC.

This clonotype was counted many times. V usage is TRBV2 and J usage is TRBJ2-1; TRBD2 matches 11 bases. V gave up 7 bases and J gave up 0 bases; unmatched junction bases: 5. CDR1 SNHLY and CDR2 FYNNEI come from the germline V gene. CDR3 size: 16 residues. The CDR3 loop reads CASIGSGRVSYNEQFF. CDR3 in DNA: TGTGCCAGCATAGGTAGCGGGAGGGTCTCCTACAATGAGCAGTTCTTC. Combining the CDR3 with reference TRBV2 and TRBJ2-1 gives the whole variable domain EPEVTQTPSHQVTQMGQEVILRCVPISNHLYFYWYRQILGQKVEFLVSFYNNEISEKSEIFDDQFSVERPDGSNFTLKIRSTKLEDSAMYFCASIGSGRVSYNEQFFGPGTRLTVL.

The gene calls are TRBV12-3 or TRBV12-4 and TRBJ1-6, with D unresolved. V lost 8 bases and J lost 4, with 9 bases in between. This CDR3 region has 13 residues. CDR3 sequence (DNA): TGTGCCAGCCGACAACTATATAATTCACCCCTCCACTTT. This encodes CASRQLYNSPLHF.

The V and J genes are TRBV19 and TRBJ2-7; D assignment may be TRBD1 or TRBD2 (5 bases each). The CDR3 loop spans 13 amino acids. CDR1 is LNHDA, CDR2 SQIVND, per germline (reference sequence). V dropped 1 base and J dropped 7 bases, with 11 bases sitting between them. CDR3 loop: CASSIGLGEEQYF. CDR3 nucleotide sequence: TGTGCCAGTAGTATAGGTCTGGGGGAAGAGCAGTACTTC.

CDR3 nucleotides: TGTGCCAGCAGGACAGGGCCCACAGATACGCAGTATTTT. Translation gives CASRTGPTDTQYF. The J gene is TRBJ2-3, the V gene TRBV2, with 7 positions matching TRBD1. Germline V lookup: CDR1 SNHLY, CDR2 FYNNEI. The trim removed 6 bases at V and 2 bases at J, leaving 2 bases unmatched. The CDR3 totals 13 residues.

The chain uses TRBV20-1 and TRBJ2-7; TRBD2 agrees at 7 bases. V dropped 5 bases and J dropped 1; count of bases not matched to a gene: 8. Germline assignment: CDR1 DFQATT and CDR2 SNEGSKA (reference sequence). This CDR3 comprises 14 residues. The CDR3 loop reads CSAPGLGPSYEQYF. The CDR3 nucleotides are TGCAGTGCTCCCGGACTAGGCCCGTCCTACGAGCAGTACTTC.

This clonotype was counted many times. The chain recombines TRBV10-1 with TRBJ2-5; a possible D gene is TRBD2 (5 bases). CDR1 WNHNN and CDR2 SYGVQD come from the germline V gene (reference sequence). V dropped 5 bases and J dropped 3 bases, with 10 bases sitting between them. The CDR3 sequence is 13 residues long. CDR3 residues: CASSLAIEETQYF. Written as DNA, the CDR3 is TGCGCCAGCAGTTTAGCGATAGAAGAGACCCAGTACTTC.

V is TRBV14 and J is TRBJ2-6; D may match TRBD1 or TRBD2 (5 bases each). This CDR3 spans 16 amino acids. The V end lost 5 bases, the J end lost 2 bases, and 13 bases lay between the germline ends. Per the germline V gene, CDR1 is SGHDN and CDR2 is FVKESK. The CDR3 region is CASSSGTFPGANVLTF. The CDR3 DNA reads as TGTGCCAGCAGCTCGGGGACCTTCCCTGGGGCCAACGTCCTGACTTTC.

This clonotype occurred many times. The chain is built from TRBV14 and TRBJ2-7; TRBD2 might be the D (5 bases). CDR3 size: 13 residues. Germline V gene sequence: CDR1 SGHDN, CDR2 FVKESK. V was shortened by 4 bases and J by 4 bases, with 11 bases between the two germline ends. The CDR3 DNA is TGTGCCAGCAGCCCTCCAGGAGGTTACGAGCAGTACTTC. It encodes CASSPPGGYEQYF.

The rearrangement uses TRBV7-9 and TRBJ2-1; D remains unclear. The CDR3 contains 12 residues. Looked up from germline, CDR1 is SEHNR and CDR2 is FQNEAQ (reference sequence). V lost 5 bases and J lost 8, with 10 bases in between. The CDR3 loop is CASSLGTDEQFF. The CDR3 DNA sequence: TGTGCCAGCAGCCTCGGAACAGATGAGCAGTTCTTC.

On this clonotype: The limits of the CDR3 on the DNA are not certain, so only TCRdb's listed CDR3 is given. The chain links TRBV27 to TRBJ1-1; the D call of TRBD1 is as the table states it, not checked on the DNA. Inclusive of both ends, the CDR3 amounts to 13 amino acids. CDR1 and CDR2 from the germline V gene are MNHEY and SMNVEV (reference sequence). This chain's CDR3 is CASSSSAGIEAFF.